These 10 T cell receptor beta chains were sequenced from one sample in a study of CD8 T cells in ankylosing spondylitis. Study-level results: A TCR beta motif of under 10 highly homologous variants appeared characteristic of ankylosing spondylitis blood.

No antigens are known for them. MiXCR, applied by TCRdb to the 5' RACE reads, yields one record per CDR3 protein. The profile shows 100,000 or so distinct CDR3 sequences, roughly 8.8% of them singletons. Sequencing was done on a sample of blood, either unsorted or a sorted T cell fraction (not recorded which). The source of these receptors is a male donor with ankylosing spondylitis.

This clonotype occurred a few times. This chain connects TRBV29-1 to TRBJ2-5; no clear D. With 4 bases removed from V and 5 bases from J, the gap between germline ends came to 5 bases. The CDR3 runs 10 residues. Germline loops: CDR1 SQVTM, CDR2 ANQGSEA. CDR3 in amino acids: CSVVGETQYF. In nucleotides, the CDR3 is TGCAGCGTTGTGGGGGAGACCCAGTACTTC. The entire variable domain, with the rest obtained from reference TRBV29-1 and TRBJ2-5, is as follows: SAVISQKPSRDICQRGTSLTIQCQVDSQVTMMFWYRQQPGQSLTLIATANQGSEATYESGFVIDKFPISRPNLTFSTLTVSNMSPEDSSIYLCSVVGETQYFGPGTRLLVL.

This clonotype was observed a few times. The V call is TRBV10-1, the J call TRBJ2-7; 12 bases agree with TRBD2. CDR3 length: 15 residues. V gave up 2 bases and J gave up 1 base; unmatched junction bases: 0. Germline V gives CDR1 WNHNN, CDR2 SYGVQD (reference sequence). The CDR3 sequence: CASSEGLAGSYEQYF. Written as DNA, the CDR3 is TGCGCCAGCAGTGAGGGACTAGCGGGATCCTACGAGCAGTACTTC.

This clonotype was observed a handful of times. J is TRBJ2-7 and V is TRBV5-6; possibly TRBD1 for D (5 bases). The germline V and J ends were trimmed by 2 bases and 4 bases, with 10 bases remaining between them. The CDR3 extends over 13 amino acids. Germline V gene lookup returns CDR1 SGHDT and CDR2 YYEEEE. The CDR3 here is CASSFPSGYEQYV. Here the CDR3 DNA reads TGTGCCAGCAGCTTCCCCTCAGGGTACGAGCAGTACGTC.

In this sample, this clonotype turned up many times. V gene TRBV2 combines with J gene TRBJ2-1, with 7 bases that match TRBD2. The germline gives CDR1 SNHLY, CDR2 FYNNEI. V gave up 2 bases and J gave up 8 bases; unmatched junction bases: 12. The CDR3 spans 16 residues. CDR3 residues: CASSETFSGPLHEQFF. The CDR3 coding sequence is TGTGCCAGCAGTGAAACTTTTAGCGGGCCCCTCCATGAGCAGTTCTTC. Combining the CDR3 with reference TRBV2 and TRBJ2-1 gives the whole variable domain EPEVTQTPSHQVTQMGQEVILRCVPISNHLYFYWYRQILGQKVEFLVSFYNNEISEKSEIFDDQFSVERPDGSNFTLKIRSTKLEDSAMYFCASSETFSGPLHEQFFGPGTRLTVL.

The chain links TRBV20-1 to TRBJ2-7; 15 nucleotides line up with TRBD2. Unmatched junction bases numbered 8, after V lost 6 bases and J lost 5 bases. The CDR3 is 15 residues long. Looked up from germline, CDR1 is DFQATT and CDR2 is SNEGSKA (reference sequence). CDR3 sequence (DNA): TGCAGTGCCGCCGGACTAGCGGGAGGGCCCCACGAGCAGTACTTC. Translating gives CSAAGLAGGPHEQYF.

In this sample, this clonotype turned up a few times. V gene TRBV27 combines with J gene TRBJ2-1; 11 bases align to TRBD1. From germline, CDR1 is MNHEY and CDR2 SMNVEV (reference sequence). CDR3 length equals 14 residues. V shed 7 bases and J 4 bases; nucleotides not matched to a gene: 3. CDR3 coding DNA: TGTGCCAGCACTGGACAGGGGGCTTACAATGAGCAGTTCTTC. Its translation: CASTGQGAYNEQFF.

At least ten counts were recorded for this clonotype. V gene TRBV5-5 combines with J gene TRBJ1-1; D gene unclear. CDR1 and CDR2 from the germline V gene are SGHKS and YYEKEE (reference sequence). The V gene lost 0 bases and the J gene lost 5 bases, with 11 bases spanning the gap. This CDR3 has 14 residues. The CDR3 sequence is CASSLGSARTEAFF. Written as DNA, the CDR3 is TGTGCCAGCAGCTTGGGGTCCGCTCGTACTGAAGCTTTCTTT.

The V gene is TRBV19, the J gene TRBJ2-6; 9 bases are a match to TRBD1. The trim removed 5 bases at V and 0 bases at J, leaving 5 bases unmatched. The CDR3 has 17 residues. Germline V CDR1 and CDR2: LNHDA, SQIVND (reference sequence). The DNA for the CDR3 is TGTGCCAGTAGTTCAAGGACAGGGGACTCTGGGGCCAACGTCCTGACTTTC. Translated: CASSSRTGDSGANVLTF. Full variable domain (missing parts from reference TRBV19 and TRBJ2-6): DGGITQSPKYLFRKEGQNVTLSCEQNLNHDAMYWYRQDPGQGLRLIYYSQIVNDFQKGDIAEGYSVSREKKESFPLTVTSAQKNPTAFYLCASSSRTGDSGANVLTFGAGSRLTVL.

This chain connects TRBV29-1 to TRBJ2-1; D uncertain. V was trimmed by 5 bases and J by 2 bases, leaving 16 bases between them. Germline CDR1 SQVTM, CDR2 ANQGSEA. The CDR3 is 15 amino acids. The CDR3 is CSVTPQEGTYNEQFF. The CDR3 DNA sequence: TGCAGCGTTACCCCCCAGGAAGGGACCTACAATGAGCAGTTCTTC.

This clonotype came up many times. The rearrangement joins TRBV12-3 or TRBV12-4 to TRBJ1-5; the D gene is possibly TRBD1 (5 bases). The CDR3 has 20 residues. Trimming shortened V by 6 bases and J by 0 bases, and 27 bases separated the two germline ends. The CDR3 DNA follows: TGTGCCAGCAGCGGCTGGGACGTCGTATCTCTCCCGGGTAGCAATCAGCCCCAGCATTTT. It is translated as CASSGWDVVSLPGSNQPQHF.